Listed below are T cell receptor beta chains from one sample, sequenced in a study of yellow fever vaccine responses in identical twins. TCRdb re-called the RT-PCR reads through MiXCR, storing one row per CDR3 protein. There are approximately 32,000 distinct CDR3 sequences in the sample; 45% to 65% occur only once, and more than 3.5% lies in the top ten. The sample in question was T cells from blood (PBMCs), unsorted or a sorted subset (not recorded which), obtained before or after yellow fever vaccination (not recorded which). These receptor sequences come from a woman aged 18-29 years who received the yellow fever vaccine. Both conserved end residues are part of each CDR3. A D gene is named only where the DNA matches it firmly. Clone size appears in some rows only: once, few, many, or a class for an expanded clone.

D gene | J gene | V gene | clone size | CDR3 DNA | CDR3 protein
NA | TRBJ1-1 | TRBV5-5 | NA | TGTGCCAGCAGCCTGGATAACCTTCCCACTGAAGCTTTCTTT | CASSLDNLPTEAFF
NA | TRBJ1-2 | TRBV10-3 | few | TGTGCCATCAGCCTGGACAGCTATGGCTACACCTTC | CAISLDSYGYTF
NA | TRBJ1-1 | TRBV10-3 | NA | TGTGCCATCAAGGACGGGGGTGGGGTCACTGAAGCTTTCTTT | CAIKDGGGVTEAFF
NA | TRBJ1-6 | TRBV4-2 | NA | TGTGCCAGCAGCCAAGTATATAATTCACCCCTCCACTTT | CASSQVYNSPLHF
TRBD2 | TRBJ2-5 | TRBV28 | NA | TGTGCCAGCAAGTTATGGGGGGCGGGGGGGCTGGAGACCCAGTACTTC | CASKLWGAGGLETQYF
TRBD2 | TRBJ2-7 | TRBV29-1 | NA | TGCAGCGTTGACGGGACTAGCGGGAGCTATCCCTACGAGCAGTACTTC | CSVDGTSGSYPYEQYF
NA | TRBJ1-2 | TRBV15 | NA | TGTGCCACCAGCAGAGATCGGGGGGCTTATGACTATGGCTACACCTTC | CATSRDRGAYDYGYTF
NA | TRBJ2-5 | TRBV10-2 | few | TGCGCCACCCTGGAACGTAAACAAGAGACCCAGTACTTC | CATLERKQETQYF
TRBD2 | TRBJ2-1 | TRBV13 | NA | TGTGCCAGCAGACCGGGACTACCGGGGAATGAGCAGTTCTTC | CASRPGLPGNEQFF
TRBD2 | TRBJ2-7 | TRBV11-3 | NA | TGTGCCAGCAGCTTACCTATAGCGGGTGACTACGAGCAGTACTTC | CASSLPIAGDYEQYF
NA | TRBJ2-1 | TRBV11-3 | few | TGTGCCAGCAGCAAGCAGGGGGGGTTCTACAATGAGCAGTTCTTC | CASSKQGGFYNEQFF
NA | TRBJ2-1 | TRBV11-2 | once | TGTGCCAGCAGCTACCAACTAGACACCTACAATGAGCAGTTCTTC | CASSYQLDTYNEQFF
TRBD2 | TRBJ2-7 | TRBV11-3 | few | TGTGCCAGCAGCTCCGTTTGGCGGGGGGTGGGCGTTGGTTCCTACGAGCAGTACTTC | CASSSVWRGVGVGSYEQYF
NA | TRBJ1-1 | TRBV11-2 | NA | TGTGCCAGCAGCCGATATGGGGTGAACACTGAAGCTTTCTTT | CASSRYGVNTEAFF
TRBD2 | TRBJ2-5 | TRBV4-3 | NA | TGCGCCAGCAGCCGCGGGACTAGCGGAGCTCAATACCAAGAGACCCAGTACTTC | CASSRGTSGAQYQETQYF
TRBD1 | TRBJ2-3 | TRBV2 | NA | TGTGCCAGCAAGGCAGGGGGCCCAGATACGCAGTATTTT | CASKAGGPDTQYF
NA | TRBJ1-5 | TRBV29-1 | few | TGCAGCGTTGAATGGGGAAGAGGACAGCCCCAGCATTTT | CSVEWGRGQPQHF